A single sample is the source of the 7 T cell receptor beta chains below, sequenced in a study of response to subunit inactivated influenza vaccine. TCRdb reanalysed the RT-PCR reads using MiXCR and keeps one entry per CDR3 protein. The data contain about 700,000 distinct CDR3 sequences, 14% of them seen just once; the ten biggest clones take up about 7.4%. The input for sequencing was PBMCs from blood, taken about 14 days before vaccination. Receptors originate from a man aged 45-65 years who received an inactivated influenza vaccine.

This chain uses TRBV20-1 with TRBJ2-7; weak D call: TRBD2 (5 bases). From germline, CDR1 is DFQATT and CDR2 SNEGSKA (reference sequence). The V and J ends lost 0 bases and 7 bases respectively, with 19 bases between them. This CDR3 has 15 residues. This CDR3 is CSARDPLLGVGEQYF. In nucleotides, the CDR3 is TGCAGTGCTAGAGATCCGCTTCTCGGGGTGGGAGAGCAGTACTTC.

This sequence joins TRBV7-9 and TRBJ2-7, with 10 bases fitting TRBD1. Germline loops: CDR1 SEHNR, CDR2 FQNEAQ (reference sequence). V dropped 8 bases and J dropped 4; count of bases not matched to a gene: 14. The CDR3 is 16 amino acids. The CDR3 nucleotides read TGTGCCAGCTCCGACATGAGGGACAGGGGTTGGTACGAGCAGTACTTC. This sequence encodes CASSDMRDRGWYEQYF.

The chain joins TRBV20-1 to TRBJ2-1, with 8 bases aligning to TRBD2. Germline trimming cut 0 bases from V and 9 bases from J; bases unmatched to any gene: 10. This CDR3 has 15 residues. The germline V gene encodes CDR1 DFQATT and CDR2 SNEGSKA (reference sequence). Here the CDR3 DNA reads TGCAGTGCTAGAGATCGTGGTGGTAGCGGGGCTGAGCAGTTCTTC. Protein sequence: CSARDRGGSGAEQFF.

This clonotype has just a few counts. This CDR3 reads CASSAQGRGATDTQYF. In DNA form, the CDR3 reads TGTGCCAGCAGCGCACAAGGGCGGGGAGCCACAGATACGCAGTATTTT. This chain connects TRBV7-2 to TRBJ2-3; the D gene is possibly TRBD2 (6 bases). The CDR3 covers 16 residues. Germline CDR1 reads SGHTA; CDR2 reads FQGNSA. V gave up 5 bases and J gave up 2 bases, with 17 bases separating them.

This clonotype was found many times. The CDR3 here is CSVEGGGIEAFF. The CDR3 DNA reads as TGCAGCGTTGAAGGGGGTGGAATTGAAGCTTTCTTT. The rearrangement joins TRBV29-1 to TRBJ1-1, with D uncertain. V was pared by 1 base and J by 7 bases, with 10 bases between. The CDR3 length is 12 residues. Germline CDR1 SQVTM, CDR2 ANQGSEA. Complete variable domain (other parts from reference TRBV29-1 and TRBJ1-1): SAVISQKPSRDICQRGTSLTIQCQVDSQVTMMFWYRQQPGQSLTLIATANQGSEATYESGFVIDKFPISRPNLTFSTLTVSNMSPEDSSIYLCSVEGGGIEAFFGQGTRLTVV.

The CDR3 sequence: CASSQTGTASYNEQFF. The CDR3 DNA reads TGCGCCAGCAGCCAGACCGGGACAGCGAGCTACAATGAGCAGTTCTTC. The J gene is TRBJ2-1, the V gene TRBV4-1; TRBD1 matches 7 bases. J was trimmed by 3 bases and V by 3 bases; bases with no gene match: 8. The germline gives CDR1 MGHRA, CDR2 YSYEKL. CDR3 length: 16 residues.

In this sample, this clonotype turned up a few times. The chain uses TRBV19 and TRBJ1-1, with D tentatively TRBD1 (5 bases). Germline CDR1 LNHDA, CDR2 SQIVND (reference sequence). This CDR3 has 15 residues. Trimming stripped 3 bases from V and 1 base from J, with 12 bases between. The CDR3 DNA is TGTGCCAGTAGTATGGGAGGGGCAACGAACACTGAAGCTTTCTTT. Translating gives CASSMGGATNTEAFF.